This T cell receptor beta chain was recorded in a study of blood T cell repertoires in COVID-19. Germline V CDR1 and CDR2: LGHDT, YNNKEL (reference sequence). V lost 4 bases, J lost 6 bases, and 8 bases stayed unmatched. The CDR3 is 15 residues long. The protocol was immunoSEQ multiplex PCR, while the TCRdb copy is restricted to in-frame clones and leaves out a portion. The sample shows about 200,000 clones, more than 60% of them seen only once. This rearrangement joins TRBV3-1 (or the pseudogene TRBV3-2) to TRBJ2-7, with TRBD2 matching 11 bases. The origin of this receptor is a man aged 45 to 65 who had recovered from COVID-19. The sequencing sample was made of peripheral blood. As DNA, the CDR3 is TGTGCCAGCAGCCGACCCCTAGCGGGAGGAACCGAGCAGTACTTC. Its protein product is CASSRPLAGGTEQYF.